These 4 T cell receptor beta chains were sequenced from one sample in a study of T cell responses to AZD1222 COVID-19 vaccine. Sequencing used immunoSEQ multiplex PCR; TCRdb keeps in-frame clones, though not all of them. Here the sample spans some 120,000 clones, 70% to 90% being singletons. The specimen comprised peripheral blood, sampled on day 0 of AZD1222 vaccination. The receptors here all came from an adult in good health.

The V and J genes are TRBV6-5 and TRBJ2-3; the match to TRBD2 covers 15 bases. The germline gives CDR1 MNHEY, CDR2 SVGAGI. This CDR3 is 15 amino acids long. The V gene end was trimmed by 7 bases and the J gene end by 4 bases; junction bases not matched to a gene: 3. In DNA form, the CDR3 reads TGTGCCAGCACGGGACTAGCGGGAGGCGCAGATACGCAGTATTTT. It specifies CASTGLAGGADTQYF.

V and J are TRBV6-6 and TRBJ1-1; D call uncertain. Germline V gives CDR1 MNHNY, CDR2 SVGAGI (reference sequence). Trimming took off 6 bases at V and 0 bases at J, with 2 bases between the two ends. CDR3 size: 11 residues. CDR3 amino acids: CASRVNTEAFF. The CDR3 DNA follows: TGTGCCAGCAGGGTGAACACTGAAGCTTTCTTT.

The genes are TRBV21-1 and TRBJ1-5; TRBD1 is the table's D call and was not checked against the DNA. TRBV21-1 is given as a pseudogene. CDR3 length: 16 amino acids. The CDR3 nucleotides are TGTGCCAGCAGCATTACCCCGGGACAGGGCAATCAGCCCCAGCATTTT. Protein: CASSITPGQGNQPQHF.

The chain recombines TRBV5-6 with TRBJ1-2; possibly TRBD1 for D (5 bases). The germline V gene has CDR1 SGHDT and CDR2 YYEEEE. V dropped 4 bases and J dropped 5 bases, with 9 bases sitting between them. The CDR3 loop spans 12 amino acids. This CDR3 is CASSGGWYGYTF. CDR3 DNA sequence: TGTGCCAGCAGCGGGGGGTGGTATGGCTACACCTTC.